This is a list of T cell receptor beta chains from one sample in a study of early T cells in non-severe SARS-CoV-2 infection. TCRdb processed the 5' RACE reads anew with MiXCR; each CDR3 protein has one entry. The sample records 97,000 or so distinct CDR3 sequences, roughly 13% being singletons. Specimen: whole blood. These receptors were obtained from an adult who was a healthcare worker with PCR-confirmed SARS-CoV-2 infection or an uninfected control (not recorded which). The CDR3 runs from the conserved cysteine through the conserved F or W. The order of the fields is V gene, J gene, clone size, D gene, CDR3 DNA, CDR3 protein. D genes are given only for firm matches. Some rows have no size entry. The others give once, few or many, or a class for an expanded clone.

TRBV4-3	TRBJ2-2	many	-	TGCGCCAGCAGCCCGGGACAGAACACCGGGGAGCTGTTTTTT	CASSPGQNTGELFF
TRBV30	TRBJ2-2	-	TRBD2	TGTGCCTGGAGTGTAACCCGGACTAGCGGGAGGGCCGGCGGGGAGCTGTTTTTT	CAWSVTRTSGRAGGELFF
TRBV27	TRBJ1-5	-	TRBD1	TGTGCCAGCTCATGGGGCAGGGGGCGGCCCCAGCATTTT	CASSWGRGRPQHF
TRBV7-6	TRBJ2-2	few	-	TGTGCCAGCAGCTTACTGCGGCAGGGCCTCACCGGGGAGCTGTTTTTT	CASSLLRQGLTGELFF
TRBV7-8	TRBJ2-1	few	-	TGTGCCAGCAGCATGGAGCGGGTCTGGTTGCAGTTCTTC	CASSMERVWLQFF
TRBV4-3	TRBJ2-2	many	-	TGCGCCAGCAGCCCCTTCAGCGGGGAGCTGTTTTTT	CASSPFSGELFF
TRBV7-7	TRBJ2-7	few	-	TGTGCCAGCAGCTTCTCCAGGGACTCCTACGAGCAGTACTTC	CASSFSRDSYEQYF
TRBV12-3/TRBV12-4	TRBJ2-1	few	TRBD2	TGTGCCAGCAGTTTAACTAGCGGGAGGCTTAGCAATGAGCAGTTCTTC	CASSLTSGRLSNEQFF
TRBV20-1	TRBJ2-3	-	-	TGCAGTGCTAGAGAGAGCACAGATACGCAGTATTTT	CSARESTDTQYF
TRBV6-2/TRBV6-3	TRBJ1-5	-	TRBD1	TGTGCCAGCAGTTATATGGACAGGGATCAGCCCCAGCATTTT	CASSYMDRDQPQHF
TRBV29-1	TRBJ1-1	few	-	TGCAGCGTTGTCGGGGGTGCTGAAGCTTTCTTT	CSVVGGAEAFF
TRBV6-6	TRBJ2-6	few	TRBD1	TGTGCCAGCAGTCGCGGACAGGGACCCTCTGGGGCCAACGTCCTGACTTTC	CASSRGQGPSGANVLTF
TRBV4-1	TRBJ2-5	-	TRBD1	TGCGCCAGCAGCCAAGGCCCAGGGGGCGCGGGGGAGACCCAGTACTTC	CASSQGPGGAGETQYF
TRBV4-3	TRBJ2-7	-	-	TGCGCCAGCAGCCAAGTGATTTCCGGGGCCGGCGAGCAGTACTTC	CASSQVISGAGEQYF
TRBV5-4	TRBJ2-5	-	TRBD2	TGTGCCAGCAGCTCCCGTGGCCCTAGCGGGAGGGGCGCGGGAGAGACCCAGTACTTC	CASSSRGPSGRGAGETQYF
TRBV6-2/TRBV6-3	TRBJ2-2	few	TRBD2	TGTGCCAGCAGTGCACTAGCGCGGGTGAACACCGGGGAGCTGTTTTTT	CASSALARVNTGELFF
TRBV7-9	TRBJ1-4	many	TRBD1	TGTGCCAGCAGCTGGACAGGGGGGAATGAAAAACTGTTTTTT	CASSWTGGNEKLFF
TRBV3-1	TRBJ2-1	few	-	TGTGCCAGCAGCTCTACCGACTACCGGCAGTTCTTC	CASSSTDYRQFF
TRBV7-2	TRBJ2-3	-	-	TGTGCCAGCAGCCAGGGGTCAATGAAGTATACGCAGTATTTT	CASSQGSMKYTQYF
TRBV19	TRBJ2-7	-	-	TGTGCCAGTAGTATAGGTAAGGGTCGCGAGCAGTACTTC	CASSIGKGREQYF
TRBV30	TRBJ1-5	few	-	TGTGCCTGGAGTGAGGGTAATCAGCCCCAGCATTTT	CAWSEGNQPQHF
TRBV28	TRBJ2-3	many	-	TGTGCCAGCCGGGGAAGCCCCGACGATACGCAGTATTTT	CASRGSPDDTQYF
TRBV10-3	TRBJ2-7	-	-	TGTGCCATCAGTGAGTCTCCAGGGACCTACGAGCAGTACTTC	CAISESPGTYEQYF
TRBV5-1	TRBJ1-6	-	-	TGCGCCACCATCCCCGGATTGAATTCACCCCTCCACTTT	CATIPGLNSPLHF
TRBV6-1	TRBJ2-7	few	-	TGTGCCAGCAGTTCCGACAGGTTAAGGCACGAGCAGTACTTC	CASSSDRLRHEQYF
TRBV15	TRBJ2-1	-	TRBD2	TGTGCCACCAGCACCTCCGCGCTAGCGGGCTACAATGAGCAGTTCTTC	CATSTSALAGYNEQFF
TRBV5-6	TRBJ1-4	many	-	TGTGCCAGCAGCTTGTATCAGGGGCCCCTATCCAATGAAAAACTGTTTTTT	CASSLYQGPLSNEKLFF
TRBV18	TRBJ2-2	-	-	TGTGCCAGCTCACCACAATCCGGGGAGCTGTTTTTT	CASSPQSGELFF
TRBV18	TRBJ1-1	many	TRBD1	TGTGCCAGCTCACGCGGACAGGGGAGGCGTAGGACTGAAGCTTTCTTT	CASSRGQGRRRTEAFF
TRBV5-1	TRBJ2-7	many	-	TGCGCCAGCAGCTTGCGGTCCGGGGGCCCCCCCTACGAGCAGTACTTC	CASSLRSGGPPYEQYF
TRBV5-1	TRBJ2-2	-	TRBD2	TGCGCCAGCACCCTAACTAGCGGGATTGGCACCGGGGAGCTGTTTTTT	CASTLTSGIGTGELFF
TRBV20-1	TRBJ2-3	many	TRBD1	TGCAGTGCTAGACAGGGGGCCGAGGATACGCAGTATTTT	CSARQGAEDTQYF
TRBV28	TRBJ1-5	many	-	TGTGCCAGCAAAGCAGGGGAGGGCGGGGATAGCAATCAGCCCCAGCATTTT	CASKAGEGGDSNQPQHF
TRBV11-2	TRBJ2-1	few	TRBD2	TGTGCCAGCACCCCTCGGGCTAGCGGGAGTGGGGAGCAGTTCTTC	CASTPRASGSGEQFF
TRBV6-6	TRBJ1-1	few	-	TGTGCCAGCAGTTACTCGAGTCAACTCCTGAGGGCTACTGAAGCTTTCTTT	CASSYSSQLLRATEAFF
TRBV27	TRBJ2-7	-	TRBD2	TGTGTTAGCCAGCCGACTAGCGGGAGAGATTCCTACGAGCAGTACTTC	CVSQPTSGRDSYEQYF
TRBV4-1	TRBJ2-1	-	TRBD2	TGCGCCAGCAGCCAAATGGGACTAGCGAAGTACAATGAGCAGTTCTTC	CASSQMGLAKYNEQFF
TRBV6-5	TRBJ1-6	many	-	TGTGCCAGCAGTTACGGGACAAACCTCTATAATTCACCCCTCCACTTT	CASSYGTNLYNSPLHF
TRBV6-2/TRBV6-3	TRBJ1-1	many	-	TGTGCCAGCAGTCCAGTACGTGAAGCTTTCTTT	CASSPVREAFF
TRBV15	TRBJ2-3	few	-	TGTGCCACCAGCAGAGTACCAATGGATACGCAGTATTTT	CATSRVPMDTQYF
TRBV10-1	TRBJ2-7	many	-	TGCGCCAGCAGTGAGGGGATTTCCTACGAGCAGTACTTC	CASSEGISYEQYF